What follows describes a single T cell receptor (beta chain). The antigen remains undetermined. The data originate from a study of shared clonotypes between healthy human individuals. Study conclusions and caveats: Unshared clonotypes carried lower generation probabilities than those common to all four donors. In general, naive subsets displayed greater estimated richness than memory subsets did.

Germline V gene lookup returns CDR1 SEHNR and CDR2 FQNEAQ (reference sequence). The CDR3 loop spans 16 amino acids. Between the trimmed V and J ends, which lost 5 bases and 0 bases, there was a span of 16 bases. Sequencing was performed with immunoSEQ multiplex PCR; in TCRdb, only in-frame clones are kept and a portion is missing. Of 150,000 to 200,000 clones in the sample, 65% to 80% are singletons; the top ten hold 8% to 13%. This receptor was identified in a man aged 30 to 45 in good health. V and J are TRBV7-9 and TRBJ2-5, with D possibly matching TRBD2 (6 bases). Sequencing input: memory CD4+ T cells sorted from blood. Stated subset: CD45RA-negative fraction. The CDR3 here is CASSHHGGGNQETQYF. In nucleotides, the CDR3 is TGTGCCAGCAGCCACCACGGTGGGGGGAACCAAGAGACCCAGTACTTC.